Presented here are 10 T cell receptor beta chains from one specimen sequenced in a study of blood T cell repertoires in COVID-19 (dated by TCRdb to between 2020 and 2021). Library method: the immunoSEQ multiplex PCR assay. TCRdb mirrors the immuneACCESS table, restricted to in-frame sequences. Some clones are absent from its copies; in checked studies, under half trace to an unresolved V gene, and the reason for the others is unknown. Present in this sample are some 190,000 clones, about nine tenths of which were seen just once. The ten largest clones take up 1.1% of the sample. Input material: peripheral blood. These receptors came from a man younger than 45 with acute or convalescent COVID-19.

The CDR3 sequence is CAWSRQGTENSPLHF. CDR3 bases: TGTGCCTGGAGTCGACAAGGGACAGAGAATTCACCCCTCCACTTT. This chain links TRBV30 with TRBJ1-6; 7 nucleotides align to TRBD1. This CDR3 region has 15 residues. In germline, CDR1 is GTSNPN, CDR2 SVGIG (reference sequence). Trimming removed 2 bases from V and 7 bases from J; junction bases left unmatched: 8.

This rearrangement joins TRBV7-9 to TRBJ2-3, with 15 bases lining up with TRBD2. The CDR3 has 17 amino acids. The junction had 3 bases not matched to a gene; V was cut back by 0 bases and J by 5 bases. The germline V gene has CDR1 SEHNR and CDR2 FQNEAQ (reference sequence). This CDR3 reads CASSLAGLAGGGDTQYF. In DNA, the CDR3 is TGTGCCAGCAGCTTAGCGGGACTAGCGGGGGGCGGAGATACGCAGTATTTT.

Of note for this clone: The sample carries other DNA sequences with the same CDR3. V usage is TRBV28 and J usage is TRBJ1-4; D is unclear. Deletions cut 3 bases from V and 0 bases from J, with 5 bases between. The germline V gene has CDR1 MDHEN and CDR2 SYDVKM. The CDR3 length is 14 residues. DNA for the CDR3: TGTGCCAGCAGTTTCAGTGCAACTAATGAAAAACTGTTTTTT. As protein: CASSFSATNEKLFF. The variable domain in full, completed from reference TRBV28 and TRBJ1-4, reads DVKVTQSSRYLVKRTGEKVFLECVQDMDHENMFWYRQDPGLGLRLIYFSYDVKMKEKGDIPEGYSVSREKKERFSLILESASTNQTSMYLCASSFSATNEKLFFGSGTQLSVL.

CDR3 amino acids: CATSDETGYQPQHF. CDR3 coding DNA: TGTGCCACCAGTGACGAAACAGGGTATCAGCCCCAGCATTTT. This chain uses TRBV24-1 with TRBJ1-5, with a possible D match to TRBD1 (6 bases). The CDR3 spans 14 residues. Trimming removed 4 bases from V and 5 bases from J, with 11 bases in between. CDR1 and CDR2 from the germline V gene are KGHDR and SFDVKD.

The rearrangement uses TRBV7-9 and TRBJ2-2, with 10 bases lining up with TRBD1. V lost 5 bases, J lost 5 bases, and 5 bases stayed unmatched. The CDR3 runs 15 residues. Germline V CDR1 and CDR2: SEHNR, FQNEAQ (reference sequence). Written as DNA, the CDR3 is TGTGCCAGCAGCAGCGGGACAGGGGAAACCGGGGAGCTGTTTTTT. It encodes CASSSGTGETGELFF.

The chain couples TRBV4-1 to TRBJ2-2; 8 positions match TRBD2. The CDR3 is made up of 14 amino acids. Looked up from germline, CDR1 is MGHRA and CDR2 is YSYEKL. Trimming at V came to 3 bases and at J to 5 bases, leaving 2 bases not matched to a gene. DNA of the CDR3: TGCGCCAGCAGCCAGTCGGGGGGGACCGGGGAGCTGTTTTTT. Translation: CASSQSGGTGELFF.

V and J are TRBV5-1 and TRBJ2-2; TRBD2 matches 10 bases. Losses at the gene ends were 2 bases for V and 2 bases for J; bases not matched to a gene: 3. The CDR3 runs to 16 residues. CDR1 is SGHRS, CDR2 YFSETQ, per germline. The chain's CDR3 is CASSFLAGDNTGELFF. DNA of the CDR3: TGCGCCAGCAGCTTCCTAGCGGGAGACAACACCGGGGAGCTGTTTTTT. Looking up the rest from reference TRBV5-1 and TRBJ2-2 gives the full variable domain: KAGVTQTPRYLIKTRGQQVTLSCSPISGHRSVSWYQQTPGQGLQFLFEYFSETQRNKGNFPGRFSGRQFSNSRSEMNVSTLELGDSALYLCASSFLAGDNTGELFFGEGSRLTVL.

This chain uses TRBV20-1 with TRBJ1-5; D is undetermined. Germline CDR1 is DFQATT and CDR2 is SNEGSKA (reference sequence). CDR3 size: 14 residues. V was trimmed by 3 bases and J by 7 bases, leaving 16 bases between them. This chain's CDR3 is CSASTGGKVQPQHF. In nucleotides, the CDR3 is TGCAGTGCTAGTACGGGTGGAAAGGTGCAGCCCCAGCATTTT.

The chain employs TRBV5-1 and TRBJ2-3, with 10 bases fitting TRBD2. V shed 5 bases and J 2 bases; nucleotides not matched to a gene: 8. Germline loops: CDR1 SGHRS, CDR2 YFSETQ. The CDR3 has 16 residues. In DNA form, the CDR3 reads TGCGCCAGCAGGGGGGAAAGCGGGAGGGCCACAGATACGCAGTATTTT. This codes for CASRGESGRATDTQYF.

This chain connects TRBV5-5 to TRBJ1-6, with unresolved D. Germline loops: CDR1 SGHKS, CDR2 YYEKEE (reference sequence). V gave up 4 bases and J gave up 4 bases, with 12 bases separating them. The CDR3 loop spans 15 amino acids. DNA of the CDR3: TGTGCCAGCAGCACAGCCGGTCGATATAATTCACCCCTCCACTTT. Translated: CASSTAGRYNSPLHF. The complete variable domain, with remaining parts taken from reference TRBV5-5 and TRBJ1-6, reads DAGVTQSPTHLIKTRGQQVTLRCSPISGHKSVSWYQQVLGQGPQFIFQYYEKEERGRGNFPDRFSARQFPNYSSELNVNALLLGDSALYLCASSTAGRYNSPLHFGNGTRLTVT.